One sample yielded the 4 T cell receptor beta chains listed below, sequenced in a study of T cell repertoires in cytomegalovirus infection. TCRdb called the reads again in MiXCR, with one record for every CDR3 protein. The table records roughly 630,000 distinct CDR3 sequences, less than 25% of them present only once. The sample taken for sequencing was CD8+ T cells from PBMCs. The receptors were sampled from a human donor in good health (CMV status not recorded). Some clones in this sample may be carry-over from other donors' samples.

In this sample, this clonotype turned up many times. V usage is TRBV7-8 and J usage is TRBJ1-2; D unresolved. CDR1 and CDR2 (germline): SGHVS, FQNEAQ. This CDR3 comprises 13 residues. Trimming took 2 bases from V and 1 from J, leaving 5 bases between them. CDR3 in DNA: TGTGCCAGCAGCTTAAGGGTTAACTATGGCTACACCTTC. Encoded protein: CASSLRVNYGYTF.

There are a few counts of this clonotype. The chain has TRBV2 and TRBJ2-3; no clear D gene. CDR3 length: 14 residues. Trimming shortened V by 6 bases and J by 0 bases, and 10 bases separated the two germline ends. The germline gives CDR1 SNHLY, CDR2 FYNNEI. The chain's CDR3 is CASRDAASTDTQYF. DNA of the CDR3: TGTGCCAGCAGAGATGCCGCTAGCACAGATACGCAGTATTTT. The full variable domain, in which reference TRBV2 and TRBJ2-3 provide the parts outside the CDR3, is EPEVTQTPSHQVTQMGQEVILRCVPISNHLYFYWYRQILGQKVEFLVSFYNNEISEKSEIFDDQFSVERPDGSNFTLKIRSTKLEDSAMYFCASRDAASTDTQYFGPGTRLTVL.

This clonotype was seen repeatedly, ten times or more. One end of the junction does not line up with germline, which may come from a read error. This sequence joins TRBV14 and TRBJ1-1; D gene uncertain. From germline, CDR1 is SGHDN and CDR2 FVKESK. The CDR3 runs 12 residues. The CDR3 coding sequence is TGTGCCAGCAGTCAAGCAGGCACTGAAGCTTTCTTT. It codes for CASSQAGTEAFF.

This clonotype appeared a few times. V is TRBV4-3 and J is TRBJ2-3; maybe TRBD1 (6 bases). CDR3 size: 16 residues. In germline, CDR1 is LGHNA, CDR2 YSLEER. The V end lost 0 bases, the J end lost 2 bases, and 12 bases lay between the germline ends. CDR3 DNA sequence: TGCGCCAGCAGCCAAGATTCAGGGGACGCCACAGATACGCAGTATTTT. This translates into CASSQDSGDATDTQYF.